Listed below are T cell receptor beta chains from one sample, sequenced in a study of chemoradiotherapy in HPV16-positive cancers. Some clones are missing from TCRdb's copy, which holds only in-frame ones; the method was immunoSEQ multiplex PCR. The sample holds some 14,000 clones, approximately 89% seen once. The sample consisted of tumor tissue, taken from a patient who underwent chemoradiotherapy. These receptors were collected from a human donor with HPV-associated anogenital cancer. The CDR3 runs from the conserved cysteine through the conserved F or W. Fields, in order: V gene, D gene, J gene, CDR3 DNA, CDR3 protein. A D gene is named only where the DNA matches it firmly.

>TRBV18|TRBD2|TRBJ2-7
TGTGCCAGCTCACCTAGCGGGAGTTTTTACGAGCAGTACTTC
CASSPSGSFYEQYF
>TRBV6-5|TRBD2|TRBJ2-7
TGTGCCAGCAAAGGCGGAGAAGCGGGAACCTACGAGCAGTACTTC
CASKGGEAGTYEQYF
>TRBV19|TRBD2|TRBJ2-1
TGTGCCAGTAGTTCTATCCTCGGGGCTAGCGGGAGCGATGAGCAGTTCTTC
CASSSILGASGSDEQFF
>TRBV2|-|TRBJ2-5
TGTGCCAGCAAGTCAGCGGAGAAAGAGACCCAGTACTTC
CASKSAEKETQYF
>TRBV5-1|TRBD1|TRBJ2-6
TGCGCCAGCAGCTTGGAGACAGGGCAGGCCCCTCGCTCTGGGGCCAACGTCCTGACTTTC
CASSLETGQAPRSGANVLTF
>TRBV4-3|-|TRBJ1-4
TGCGCCAGCAGCCAAGATCACGGGTCCCGAAGGAGAGAAAAACTGTTTTTT
CASSQDHGSRRREKLFF
>TRBV6-4|-|TRBJ2-1
TGTGCCAGCAGTCCCACCTTTGCCGATGAGCAGTTCTTC
CASSPTFADEQFF
>TRBV5-1|-|TRBJ1-1
TGCGCCAGCAGCCGAACAGGGAGTGGGAACACTGAAGCTTTCTTT
CASSRTGSGNTEAFF
>TRBV7-9|TRBD2|TRBJ2-2
TGTGCCAGCAGCCCCAGTCAGGGACTAGCGGGAGTCACCGGGGAGCTGTTTTTT
CASSPSQGLAGVTGELFF
>TRBV19|TRBD2|TRBJ2-1
TGTGCCAGTAGGCCGGGACTAGCGATCTACAATGAGCAGTTCTTC
CASRPGLAIYNEQFF
>TRBV7-2|-|TRBJ1-5
TGTGCCAGCAGCTCATATAGCAATCAGCCCCAGCATTTT
CASSSYSNQPQHF
>TRBV5-1|-|TRBJ2-5
TGCGCCAGCAACTCGGCAGGAGGAGGGTTAGGAGAGACCCAGTACTTC
CASNSAGGGLGETQYF
>TRBV5-4|-|TRBJ2-2
TGTGCCAGCAGCCCCGGGGGCGCGGCGGGAGAAACCGGGGAGCTGTTTTTT
CASSPGGAAGETGELFF